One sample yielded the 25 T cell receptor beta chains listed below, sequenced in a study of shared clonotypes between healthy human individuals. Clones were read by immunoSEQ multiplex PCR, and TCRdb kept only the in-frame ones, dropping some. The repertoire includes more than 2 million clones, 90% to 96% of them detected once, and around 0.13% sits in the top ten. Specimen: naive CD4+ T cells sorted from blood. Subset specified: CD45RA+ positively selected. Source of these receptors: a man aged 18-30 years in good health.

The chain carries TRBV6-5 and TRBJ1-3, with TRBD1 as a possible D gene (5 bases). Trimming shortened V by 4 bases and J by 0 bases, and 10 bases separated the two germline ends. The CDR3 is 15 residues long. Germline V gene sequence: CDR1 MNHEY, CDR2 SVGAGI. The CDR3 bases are TGTGCCAGCAGTTTGTGGGGCTTCTCTGGAAACACCATATATTTT. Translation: CASSLWGFSGNTIYF.

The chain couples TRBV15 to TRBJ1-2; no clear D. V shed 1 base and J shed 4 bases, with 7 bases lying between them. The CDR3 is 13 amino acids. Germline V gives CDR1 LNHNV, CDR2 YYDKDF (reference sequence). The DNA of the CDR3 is TGTGCCACCAGCAGAGCAGATATCTATGGCTACACCTTC. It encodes CATSRADIYGYTF.

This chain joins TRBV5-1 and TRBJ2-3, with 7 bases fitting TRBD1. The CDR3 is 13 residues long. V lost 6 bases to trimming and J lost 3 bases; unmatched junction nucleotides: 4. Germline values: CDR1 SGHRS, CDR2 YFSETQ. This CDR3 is CASTRQGTDTQYF. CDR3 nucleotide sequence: TGCGCCAGCACGCGACAGGGAACAGATACGCAGTATTTT.

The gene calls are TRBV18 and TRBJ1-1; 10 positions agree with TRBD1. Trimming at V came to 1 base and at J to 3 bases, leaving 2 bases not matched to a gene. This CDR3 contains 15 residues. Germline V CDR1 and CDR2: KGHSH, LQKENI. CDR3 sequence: CASSPLGTGDTEAFF. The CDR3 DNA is TGTGCCAGCTCACCACTTGGGACAGGGGACACTGAAGCTTTCTTT.

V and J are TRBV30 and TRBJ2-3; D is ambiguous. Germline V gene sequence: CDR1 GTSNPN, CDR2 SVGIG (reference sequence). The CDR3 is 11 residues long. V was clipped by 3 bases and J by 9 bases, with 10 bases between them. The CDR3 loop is CAWSVSLTQYF. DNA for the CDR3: TGTGCCTGGAGCGTGAGTCTGACGCAGTATTTT.

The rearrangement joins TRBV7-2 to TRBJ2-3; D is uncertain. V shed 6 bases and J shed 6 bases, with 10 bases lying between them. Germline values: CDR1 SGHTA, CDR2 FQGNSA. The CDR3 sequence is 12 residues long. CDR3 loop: CASRQLRDTQYF. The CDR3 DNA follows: TGTGCCAGCAGACAATTAAGGGATACGCAGTATTTT.

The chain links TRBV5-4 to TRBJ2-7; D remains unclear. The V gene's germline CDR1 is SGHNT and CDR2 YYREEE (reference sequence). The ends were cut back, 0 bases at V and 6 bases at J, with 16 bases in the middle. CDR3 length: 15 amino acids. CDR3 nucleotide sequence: TGTGCCAGCAGCTTGGAAGGAAGTTTTTCTAGCGAGCAGTACTTC. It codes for CASSLEGSFSSEQYF.

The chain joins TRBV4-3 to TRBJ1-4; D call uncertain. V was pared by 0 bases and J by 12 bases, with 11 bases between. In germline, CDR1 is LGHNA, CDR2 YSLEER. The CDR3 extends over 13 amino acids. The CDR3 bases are TGCGCCAGCAGCCAAGAAAGGCAGGAACAACTGTTTTTT. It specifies CASSQERQEQLFF.

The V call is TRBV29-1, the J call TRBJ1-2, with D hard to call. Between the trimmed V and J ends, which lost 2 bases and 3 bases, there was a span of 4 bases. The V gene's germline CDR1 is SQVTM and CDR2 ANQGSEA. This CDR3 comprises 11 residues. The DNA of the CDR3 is TGCAGCGTTGAACCCGACTATGGCTACACCTTC. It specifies CSVEPDYGYTF.

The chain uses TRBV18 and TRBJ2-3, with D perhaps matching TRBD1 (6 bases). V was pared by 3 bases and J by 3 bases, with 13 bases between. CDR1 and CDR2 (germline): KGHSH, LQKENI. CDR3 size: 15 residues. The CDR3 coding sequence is TGTGCCAGCTCACCCCTACAGGGACCGACAGATACGCAGTATTTT. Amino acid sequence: CASSPLQGPTDTQYF.

For the CDR3, the DNA is TGCGCCAGCAGACCCGGGACTAGCGGGGTGCTTAAACAGTACTTC. Translation gives CASRPGTSGVLKQYF. This sequence joins TRBV5-1 and TRBJ2-7, with 13 bases fitting TRBD2. The CDR3 totals 15 residues. CDR1 is SGHRS and CDR2 is YFSETQ in the germline V gene. Trimming removed 5 bases from V and 10 bases from J; junction bases left unmatched: 12.

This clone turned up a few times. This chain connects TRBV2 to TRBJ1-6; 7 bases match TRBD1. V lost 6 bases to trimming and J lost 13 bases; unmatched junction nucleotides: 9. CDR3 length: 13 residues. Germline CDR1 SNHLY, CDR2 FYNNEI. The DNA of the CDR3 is TGTGCCAGCAGGGACGAGACAGGGAGGCCCCTCCACTTT. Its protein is CASRDETGRPLHF.

The CDR3 DNA sequence: TGTGCCAGCAGTCAAAACAGTAGAGAGACCCAGTACTTC. Protein product: CASSQNSRETQYF. This sequence joins TRBV6-6 and TRBJ2-5, with no clear D. The V gene lost 5 bases and the J gene lost 4 bases, with 11 bases spanning the gap. Germline-derived CDR1 and CDR2 are MNHNY and SVGAGI (reference sequence). The CDR3 totals 13 residues.

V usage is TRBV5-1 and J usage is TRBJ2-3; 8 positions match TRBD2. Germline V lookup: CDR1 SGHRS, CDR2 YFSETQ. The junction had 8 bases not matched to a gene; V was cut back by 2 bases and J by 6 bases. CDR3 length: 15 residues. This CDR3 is CASSLSSGSVDTQYF. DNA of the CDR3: TGCGCCAGCAGCTTATCAAGCGGGAGCGTTGATACGCAGTATTTT.

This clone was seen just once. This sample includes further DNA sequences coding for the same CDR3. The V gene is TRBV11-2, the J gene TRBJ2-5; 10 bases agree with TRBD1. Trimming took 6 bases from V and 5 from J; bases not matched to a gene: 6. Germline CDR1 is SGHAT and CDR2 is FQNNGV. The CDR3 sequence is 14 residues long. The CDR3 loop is CASSLGQGRETQYF. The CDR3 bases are TGTGCCAGCAGTCTGGGACAGGGGAGGGAGACCCAGTACTTC. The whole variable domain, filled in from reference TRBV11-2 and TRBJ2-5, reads EAGVAQSPRYKIIEKRQSVAFWCNPISGHATLYWYQQILGQGPKLLIQFQNNGVVDDSQLPKDRFSAERLKGVDSTLKIQPAKLEDSAVYLCASSLGQGRETQYFGPGTRLLVL.

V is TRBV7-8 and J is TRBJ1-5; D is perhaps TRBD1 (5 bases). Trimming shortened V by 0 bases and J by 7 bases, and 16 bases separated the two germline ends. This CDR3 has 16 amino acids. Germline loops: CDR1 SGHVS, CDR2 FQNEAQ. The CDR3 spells CASSLAQGLLRQPQHF. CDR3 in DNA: TGTGCCAGCAGCTTAGCGCAGGGTCTTCTACGCCAGCCCCAGCATTTT.

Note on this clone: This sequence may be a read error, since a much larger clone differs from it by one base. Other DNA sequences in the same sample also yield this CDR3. The CDR3 nucleotides are TGTGCCAGCAGTCAACCCTACGAGCAGTACTTC. Translated: CASSQPYEQYF. The V and J genes are TRBV2 and TRBJ2-7; D gene ambiguous. CDR1 SNHLY and CDR2 FYNNEI come from the germline V gene. Trimming took 5 bases from V and 2 from J, leaving 4 bases between them. The CDR3 is made up of 11 amino acids.

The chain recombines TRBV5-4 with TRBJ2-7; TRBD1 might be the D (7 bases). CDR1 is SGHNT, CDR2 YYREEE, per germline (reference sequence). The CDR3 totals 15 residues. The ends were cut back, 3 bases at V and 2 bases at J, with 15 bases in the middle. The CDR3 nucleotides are TGTGCCAGCAGCTCGACAGGGAGGAACACCTACGAGCAGTACTTC. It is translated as CASSSTGRNTYEQYF.

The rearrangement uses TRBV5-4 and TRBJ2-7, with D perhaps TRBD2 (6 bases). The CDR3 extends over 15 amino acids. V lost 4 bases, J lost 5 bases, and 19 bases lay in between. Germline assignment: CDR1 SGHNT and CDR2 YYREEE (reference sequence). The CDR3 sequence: CASSPDMILAHEQYF. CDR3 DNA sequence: TGTGCCAGCAGCCCCGACATGATACTAGCCCACGAGCAGTACTTC.

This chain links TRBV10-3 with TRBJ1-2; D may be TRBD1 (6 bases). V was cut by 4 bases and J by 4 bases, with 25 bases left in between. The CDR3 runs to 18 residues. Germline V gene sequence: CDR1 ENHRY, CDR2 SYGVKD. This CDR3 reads CAISGEGGRGQRGYGYTF. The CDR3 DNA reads TGTGCCATCAGTGGCGAGGGGGGGCGAGGGCAGAGAGGCTATGGCTACACCTTC.

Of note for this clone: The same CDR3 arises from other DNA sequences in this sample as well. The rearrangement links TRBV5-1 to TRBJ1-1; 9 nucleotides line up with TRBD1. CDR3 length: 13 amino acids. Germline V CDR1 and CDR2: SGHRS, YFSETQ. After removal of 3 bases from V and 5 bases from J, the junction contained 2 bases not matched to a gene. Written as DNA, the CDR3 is TGCGCCAGCAGCTGGGACAGGGTGACTGAAGCTTTCTTT. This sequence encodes CASSWDRVTEAFF.

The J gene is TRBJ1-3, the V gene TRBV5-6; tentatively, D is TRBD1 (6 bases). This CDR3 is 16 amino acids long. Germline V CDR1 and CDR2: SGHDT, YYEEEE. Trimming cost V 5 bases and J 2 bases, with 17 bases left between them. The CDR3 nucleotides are TGTGCCAGCAGTCGGATCAAGACAGGAGCTGGAAACACCATATATTTT. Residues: CASSRIKTGAGNTIYF. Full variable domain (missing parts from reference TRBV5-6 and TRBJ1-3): DAGVTQSPTHLIKTRGQQVTLRCSPKSGHDTVSWYQQALGQGPQFIFQYYEEEERQRGNFPDRFSGHQFPNYSSELNVNALLLGDSALYLCASSRIKTGAGNTIYFGEGSWLTVV.

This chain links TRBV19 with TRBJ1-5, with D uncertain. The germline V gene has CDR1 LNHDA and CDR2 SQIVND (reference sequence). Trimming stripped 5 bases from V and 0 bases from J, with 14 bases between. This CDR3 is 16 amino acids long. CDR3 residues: CASSGAQKGSNQPQHF. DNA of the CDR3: TGTGCCAGTAGTGGAGCGCAGAAGGGTAGCAATCAGCCCCAGCATTTT.

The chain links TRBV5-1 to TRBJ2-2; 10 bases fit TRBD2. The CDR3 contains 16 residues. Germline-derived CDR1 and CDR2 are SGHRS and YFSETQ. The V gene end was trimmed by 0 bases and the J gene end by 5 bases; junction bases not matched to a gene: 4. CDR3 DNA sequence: TGCGCCAGCAGCTTGGGAGGACTAGCGGAAACCGGGGAGCTGTTTTTT. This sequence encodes CASSLGGLAETGELFF.

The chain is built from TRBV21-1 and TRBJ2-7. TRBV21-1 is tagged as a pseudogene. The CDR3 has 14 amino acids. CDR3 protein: CASSTDQKPYEQYF. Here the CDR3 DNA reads TGTGCCAGCAGCACCGACCAGAAGCCCTACGAGCAGTACTTC.